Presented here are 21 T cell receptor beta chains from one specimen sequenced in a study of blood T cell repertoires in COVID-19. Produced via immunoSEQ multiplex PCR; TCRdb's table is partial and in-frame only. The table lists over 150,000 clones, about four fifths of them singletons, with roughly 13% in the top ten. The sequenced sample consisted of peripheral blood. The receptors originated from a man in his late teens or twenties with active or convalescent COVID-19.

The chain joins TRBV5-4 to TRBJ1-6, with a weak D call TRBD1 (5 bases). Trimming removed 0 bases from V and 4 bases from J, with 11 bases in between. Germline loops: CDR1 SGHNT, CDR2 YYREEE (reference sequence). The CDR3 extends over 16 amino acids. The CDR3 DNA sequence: TGTGCCAGCAGCTTGGACGGCAGGGCATATAATTCACCCCTCCACTTT. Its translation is CASSLDGRAYNSPLHF.

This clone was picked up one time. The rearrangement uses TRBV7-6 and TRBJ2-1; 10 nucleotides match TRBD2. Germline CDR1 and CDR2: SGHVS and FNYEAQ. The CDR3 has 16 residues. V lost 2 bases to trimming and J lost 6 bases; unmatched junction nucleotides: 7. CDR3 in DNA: TGTGCCAGCAGCTTACAACCTAGCGGGAGTTTCAATGAGCAGTTCTTC. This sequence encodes CASSLQPSGSFNEQFF.

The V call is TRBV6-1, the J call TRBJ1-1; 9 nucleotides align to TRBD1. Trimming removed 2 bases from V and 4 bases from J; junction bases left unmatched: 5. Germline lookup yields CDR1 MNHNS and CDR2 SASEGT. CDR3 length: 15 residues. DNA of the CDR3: TGTGCCAGCAGTGAACAGACAGGGGGGGCCACTGAAGCTTTCTTT. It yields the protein CASSEQTGGATEAFF.

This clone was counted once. CDR3 in DNA: TGTGCCAGCCGGCCCGGGACAGAGAATCAGCCCCAGCATTTT. This encodes CASRPGTENQPQHF. V usage is TRBV27 and J usage is TRBJ1-5; the match to TRBD1 covers 7 bases. Trimming at V came to 8 bases and at J to 4 bases, leaving 8 bases not matched to a gene. The V gene's germline CDR1 is MNHEY and CDR2 SMNVEV (reference sequence). This CDR3 is built from 14 residues.

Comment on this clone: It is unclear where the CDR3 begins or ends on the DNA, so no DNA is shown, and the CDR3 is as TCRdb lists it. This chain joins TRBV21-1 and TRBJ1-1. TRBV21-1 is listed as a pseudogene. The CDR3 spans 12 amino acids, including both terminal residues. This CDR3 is CDWAAGNTEAFF.

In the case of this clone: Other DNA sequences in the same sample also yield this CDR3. CDR3 residues: CASSLNRGANEKLFF. CDR3 coding DNA: TGTGCCAGCAGCTTAAACAGGGGGGCTAATGAAAAACTGTTTTTT. This chain joins TRBV7-8 and TRBJ1-4, with 8 bases that match TRBD1. This CDR3 contains 15 residues. J lost 3 bases, V lost 2 bases, and 2 bases had no gene match. The germline gives CDR1 SGHVS, CDR2 FQNEAQ.

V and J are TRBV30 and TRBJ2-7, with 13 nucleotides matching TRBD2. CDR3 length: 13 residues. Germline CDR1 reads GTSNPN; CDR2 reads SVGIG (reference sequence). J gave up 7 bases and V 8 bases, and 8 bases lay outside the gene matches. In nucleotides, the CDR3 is TGTGCCGGCCGGACTAGCGGGAGTGGAGAGCAGTACTTC. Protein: CAGRTSGSGEQYF.

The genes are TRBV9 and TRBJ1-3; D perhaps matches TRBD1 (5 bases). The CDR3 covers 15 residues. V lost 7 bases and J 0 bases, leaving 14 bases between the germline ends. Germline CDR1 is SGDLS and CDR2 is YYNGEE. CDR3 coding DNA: TGTGCCAGCTCCCTGGGGACTAGCTCTGGAAACACCATATATTTT. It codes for CASSLGTSSGNTIYF. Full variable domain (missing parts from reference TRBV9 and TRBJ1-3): DSGVTQTPKHLITATGQRVTLRCSPRSGDLSVYWYQQSLDQGLQFLIQYYNGEERAKGNILERFSAQQFPDLHSELNLSSLELGDSALYFCASSLGTSSGNTIYFGEGSWLTVV.

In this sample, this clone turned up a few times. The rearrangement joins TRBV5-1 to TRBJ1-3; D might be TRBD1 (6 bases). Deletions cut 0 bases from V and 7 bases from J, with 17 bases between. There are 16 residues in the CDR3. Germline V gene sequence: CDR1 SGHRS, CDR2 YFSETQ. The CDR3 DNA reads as TGCGCCAGCAGCTTGGTTGGCACCCAAAGGGGGAACACCATATATTTT. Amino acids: CASSLVGTQRGNTIYF.

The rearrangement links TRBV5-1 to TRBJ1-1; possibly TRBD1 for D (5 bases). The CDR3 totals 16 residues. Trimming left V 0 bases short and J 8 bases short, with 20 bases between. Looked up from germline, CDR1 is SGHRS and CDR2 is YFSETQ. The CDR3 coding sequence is TGCGCCAGCAGCTTGGATGGCAGGGACTACCTTGGGGAAGCTTTCTTT. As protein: CASSLDGRDYLGEAFF.

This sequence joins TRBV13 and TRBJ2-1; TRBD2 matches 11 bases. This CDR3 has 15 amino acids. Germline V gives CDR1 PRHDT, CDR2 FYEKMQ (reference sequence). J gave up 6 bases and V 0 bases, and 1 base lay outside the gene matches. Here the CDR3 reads CASSLGTSGVNEQFF. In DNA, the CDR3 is TGTGCCAGCAGCTTAGGGACTAGCGGGGTCAATGAGCAGTTCTTC.

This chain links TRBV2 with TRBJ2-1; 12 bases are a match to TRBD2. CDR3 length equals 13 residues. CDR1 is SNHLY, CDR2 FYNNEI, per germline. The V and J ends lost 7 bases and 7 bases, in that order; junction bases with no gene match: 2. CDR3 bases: TGTGCCAGCACGGGACTAGCGGGTAATGAGCAGTTCTTC. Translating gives CASTGLAGNEQFF.

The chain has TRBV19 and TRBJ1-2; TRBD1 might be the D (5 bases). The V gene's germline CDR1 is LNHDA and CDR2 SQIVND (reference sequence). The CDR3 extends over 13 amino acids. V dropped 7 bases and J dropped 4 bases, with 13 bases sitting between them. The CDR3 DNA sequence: TGTGCCAGTAATCCAGGGAGGACCTATGGCTACACCTTC. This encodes CASNPGRTYGYTF.

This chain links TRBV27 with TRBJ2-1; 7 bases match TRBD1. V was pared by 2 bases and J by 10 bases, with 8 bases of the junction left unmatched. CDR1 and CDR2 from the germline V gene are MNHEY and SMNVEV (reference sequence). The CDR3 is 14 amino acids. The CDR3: CASSLPRQGFEQFF. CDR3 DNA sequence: TGTGCCAGCAGTTTACCTAGACAGGGCTTCGAGCAGTTCTTC.

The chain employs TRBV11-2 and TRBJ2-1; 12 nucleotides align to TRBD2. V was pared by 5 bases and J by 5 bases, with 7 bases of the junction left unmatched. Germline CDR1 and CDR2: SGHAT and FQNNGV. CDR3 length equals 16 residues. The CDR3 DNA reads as TGTGCCAGCAGCCGGACTAGCGGGACACCCAACAATGAGCAGTTCTTC. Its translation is CASSRTSGTPNNEQFF.

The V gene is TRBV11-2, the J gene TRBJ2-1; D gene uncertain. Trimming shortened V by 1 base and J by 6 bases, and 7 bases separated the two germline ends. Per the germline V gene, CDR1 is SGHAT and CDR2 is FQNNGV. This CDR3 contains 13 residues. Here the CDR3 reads CASSLGVSNEQFF. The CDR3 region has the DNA TGTGCCAGCAGCTTAGGAGTCTCCAATGAGCAGTTCTTC.

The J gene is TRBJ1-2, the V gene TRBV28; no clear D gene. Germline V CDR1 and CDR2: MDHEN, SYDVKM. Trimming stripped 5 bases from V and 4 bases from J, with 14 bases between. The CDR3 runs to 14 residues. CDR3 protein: CASSPRAAVYGYTF. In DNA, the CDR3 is TGTGCCAGCAGTCCGAGGGCGGCGGTCTATGGCTACACCTTC.

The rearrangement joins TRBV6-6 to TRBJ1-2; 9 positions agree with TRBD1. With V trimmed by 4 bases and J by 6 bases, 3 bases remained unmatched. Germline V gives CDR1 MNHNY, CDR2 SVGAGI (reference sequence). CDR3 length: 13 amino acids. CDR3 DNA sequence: TGTGCCAGCAGTTGGGGGGACAGGGATGGCTACACCTTC. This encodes CASSWGDRDGYTF.

CDR3: CASSYSRGGNTEAFF. The CDR3 bases are TGTGCCAGCAGTTACTCGAGGGGGGGGAACACTGAAGCTTTCTTT. The chain recombines TRBV6-6 with TRBJ1-1; maybe TRBD1 (6 bases). The V and J ends lost 0 bases and 1 base respectively, with 9 bases between them. CDR3 length: 15 amino acids. The germline V gene encodes CDR1 MNHNY and CDR2 SVGAGI (reference sequence).

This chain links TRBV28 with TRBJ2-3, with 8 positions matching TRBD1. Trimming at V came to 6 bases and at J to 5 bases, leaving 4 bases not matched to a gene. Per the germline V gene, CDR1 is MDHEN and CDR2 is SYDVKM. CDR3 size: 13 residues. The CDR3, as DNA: TGTGCCAGCAGAAGCACAGGGGGAGATACGCAGTATTTT. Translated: CASRSTGGDTQYF.

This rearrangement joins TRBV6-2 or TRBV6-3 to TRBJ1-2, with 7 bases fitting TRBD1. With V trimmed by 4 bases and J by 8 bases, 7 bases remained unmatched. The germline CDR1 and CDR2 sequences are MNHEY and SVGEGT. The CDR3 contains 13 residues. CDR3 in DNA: TGTGCCAGCAGTTTCGACAGGGCTCGCGGCTACACCTTC. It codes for CASSFDRARGYTF.